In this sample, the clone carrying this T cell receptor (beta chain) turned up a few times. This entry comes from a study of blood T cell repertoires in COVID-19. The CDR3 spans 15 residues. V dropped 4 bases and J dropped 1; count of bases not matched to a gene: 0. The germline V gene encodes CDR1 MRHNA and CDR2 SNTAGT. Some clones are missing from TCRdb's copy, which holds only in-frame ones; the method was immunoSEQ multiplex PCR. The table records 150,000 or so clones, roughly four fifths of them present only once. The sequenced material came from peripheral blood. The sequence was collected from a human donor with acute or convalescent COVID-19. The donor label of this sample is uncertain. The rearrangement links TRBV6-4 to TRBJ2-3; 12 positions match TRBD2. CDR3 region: CASSGTSGGTDTQYF. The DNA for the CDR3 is TGTGCCAGCAGTGGGACTAGCGGGGGCACAGATACGCAGTATTTT.